Listed below are T cell receptor beta chains from one sample, sequenced in a study of vaccination effects on CD4 cells after COVID-19. Measured with immunoSEQ multiplex PCR; TCRdb has only the in-frame clones, and not every one. The sample includes around 54,000 clones, around 85% of them seen just once. No cognate antigen is known for these TCRs. The material sequenced was CD4+ T cells from PBMCs cultured with HCoV-229E spike peptides, taken before COVID-19 vaccination. The receptors were sampled from a human donor who received a COVID-19 vaccine. Both conserved end residues are part of each CDR3. D genes are given only for firm matches. For some rows the clone size is stated as once, few or many, or as a class when expanded; others skip it.

j_call clone_size d_call v_call cdr3_nt cdr3_aa
TRBJ1-1 . . TRBV12-3/TRBV12-4 TGTGCCAGCAGTTTATTGTTGAACACTGAAGCTTTCTTT CASSLLLNTEAFF
TRBJ1-6 few . TRBV28 TGTGCCAGCAGTTTGACATTGGGAGATAATTCACCCCTCCACTTT CASSLTLGDNSPLHF
TRBJ1-1 . . TRBV5-1 TGCGCCAGCAGCTCCTCGGTGAACACTGAAGCTTTCTTT CASSSSVNTEAFF
TRBJ1-3 . . TRBV3-1/TRBV3-2 TGTGCCAGCAGCCAACAGGGTGTTTCTGGAAACACCATATATTTT CASSQQGVSGNTIYF
TRBJ1-5 once TRBD1 TRBV4-3 TGCGCCAGCAGCCAATATTGGGCAGGGGGTGGCAATCAGCCCCAGCATTTT CASSQYWAGGGNQPQHF
TRBJ1-2 . . TRBV19 TGTGCCAGTAGACAGACATATGGCTACACCTTC CASRQTYGYTF
TRBJ1-6 . . TRBV14 TGTGCCAGCAGCCAGGGAGGGGGGGATTCACCCCTCCACTTT CASSQGGGDSPLHF
TRBJ2-2 . . TRBV2 TGTGCCAGCAAGGGGACGGTGAACACCGGGGAGCTGTTTTTT CASKGTVNTGELFF
TRBJ1-6 . . TRBV5-1 TGCGCCAGCAGGCCTGGTTGGACGGATAGCTCCTATAATTCACCCCTCCACTTT CASRPGWTDSSYNSPLHF
TRBJ2-6 . TRBD1 TRBV7-9 TGTGCCAGCAGCCGCCTGACAGGGGCTGGGGCCAACGTCCTGACTTTC CASSRLTGAGANVLTF
TRBJ2-5 once TRBD1 TRBV27 TGTGCCAGCAGGTGGACAGGCCAAGAGACCCAGTACTTC CASRWTGQETQYF
TRBJ2-3 . . TRBV5-1 TGCGCCAGCAGCTTAATTCCGGGCCCCATGGCAGATACGCAGTATTTT CASSLIPGPMADTQYF
TRBJ1-6 few . TRBV7-2 TGTGCCAGCAGCTCACAGATCTATAATTCACCCCTCCACTTT CASSSQIYNSPLHF
TRBJ1-4 . . TRBV12-3/TRBV12-4 TGTGCCAGCTCCCTTGCCCGGGGAAAACTGTTTTTT CASSLARGKLFF
TRBJ2-5 . . TRBV7-8 TGTGCCAGCAGTTTCCCACTTTCCGGGGTCGGGACGAAAGAGACCCAGTACTTC CASSFPLSGVGTKETQYF